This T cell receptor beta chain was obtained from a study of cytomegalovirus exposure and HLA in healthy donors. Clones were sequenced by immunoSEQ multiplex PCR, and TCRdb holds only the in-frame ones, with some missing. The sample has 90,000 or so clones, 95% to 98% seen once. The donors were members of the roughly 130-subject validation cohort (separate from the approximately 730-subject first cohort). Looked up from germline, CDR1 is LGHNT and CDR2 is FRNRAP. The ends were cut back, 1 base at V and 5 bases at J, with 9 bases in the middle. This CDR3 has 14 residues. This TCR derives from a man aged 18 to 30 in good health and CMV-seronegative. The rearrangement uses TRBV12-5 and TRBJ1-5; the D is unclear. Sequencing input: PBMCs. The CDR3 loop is CASGLDSLHQPQHF. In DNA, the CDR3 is TGTGCTAGTGGTTTGGACAGTTTACATCAGCCCCAGCATTTT.